The 6 T cell receptor beta chains in this list originate from one sample, sequenced in a study of T cells after yellow fever vaccination. One entry per CDR3 protein, called by TCRdb with MiXCR from the 5' RACE reads. The top ten clones hold roughly 0.9% of a sample with 200,000 to 250,000 distinct CDR3 sequences, 6.9% of them seen once. Material: CD4+ T cells sorted from PBMCs, obtained 15 days after the yellow fever booster vaccination. These receptors all stem from a man in his thirties or forties who received the YFV17D yellow fever vaccine.

V gene TRBV18 combines with J gene TRBJ2-7, with D possibly matching TRBD1 (6 bases). The CDR3 extends over 16 amino acids. Germline V gene sequence: CDR1 KGHSH, CDR2 LQKENI. Trimming took 2 bases from V and 2 from J, leaving 16 bases between them. The CDR3: CASSPGLQGRAYEQYF. Written as DNA, the CDR3 is TGTGCCAGCTCACCAGGGTTACAGGGTCGGGCCTACGAGCAGTACTTC.

The rearrangement links TRBV11-3 to TRBJ2-1; weak D call: TRBD2 (5 bases). This CDR3 comprises 15 residues. V was trimmed by 3 bases and J by 2 bases, leaving 11 bases between them. Germline V gene lookup returns CDR1 SGHNT and CDR2 YENEEA. The CDR3 sequence is CASSFGVYPYNEQFF. The DNA for the CDR3 is TGTGCCAGCAGCTTCGGGGTCTATCCCTACAATGAGCAGTTCTTC.

This clonotype showed up many times. J is TRBJ1-1 and V is TRBV11-1; the match to TRBD1 covers 7 bases. The CDR3 totals 16 residues. V lost 5 bases and J lost 1; bases outside the gene matches: 10. Germline CDR1 reads SGHAT; CDR2 reads FQDESV (reference sequence). The CDR3 DNA reads as TGTGCCAGCAGCGGACAGGCCATTCGACGGAACACTGAAGCTTTCTTT. Protein sequence: CASSGQAIRRNTEAFF.

This clonotype was found many times. This chain links TRBV7-2 with TRBJ2-7; D not resolved. CDR3 size: 15 residues. Trimming stripped 0 bases from V and 0 bases from J, with 9 bases between. Germline CDR1 is SGHTA and CDR2 is FQGNSA. In DNA form, the CDR3 reads TGTGCCAGCAGCTTAGCGGCGCAGACCTCCTACGAGCAGTACTTC. Amino acid sequence: CASSLAAQTSYEQYF.

This clonotype was seen a handful of times. CDR3 residues: CSVEDLISEAFF. The DNA of the CDR3 is TGCAGCGTTGAGGACTTAATCTCTGAAGCTTTCTTT. The chain is built from TRBV29-1 and TRBJ1-1, with D uncertain. Trimming shortened V by 3 bases and J by 6 bases, and 11 bases separated the two germline ends. The CDR3 sequence is 12 residues long. Germline CDR1 is SQVTM and CDR2 is ANQGSEA.

This clonotype was seen many times. The J gene is TRBJ2-3, the V gene TRBV5-1, with unresolved D. V lost 0 bases, J lost 6 bases, and 5 bases lay in between. Germline V gene data show CDR1 as SGHRS and CDR2 as YFSETQ. There are 12 residues in the CDR3. DNA for the CDR3: TGCGCCAGCAGCTTGGACCGGGATACGCAGTATTTT. Residues: CASSLDRDTQYF.